This T cell receptor (beta chain) was sequenced in a study of blood T cell repertoires in COVID-19. The wider study: Acute and convalescent COVID-19 samples came from the United States, Italy and Spain. In each case, the material was cDNA or gDNA derived from T cells, B-cell-depleted T cells, or PBMCs.

Produced via immunoSEQ multiplex PCR; TCRdb's table is partial and in-frame only. The sample gives about 80,000 clones, about 87% of which show up once; 5.5% to 7.5% is in the top ten. Germline-derived CDR1 and CDR2 are SGHVS and FNYEAQ. V dropped 3 bases and J dropped 5 bases, with 14 bases sitting between them. The CDR3 length is 14 residues. Input material: peripheral blood. This TCR came from a woman of 80 years or more with acute or convalescent COVID-19. The chain couples TRBV7-6 to TRBJ2-7; possibly TRBD2 for D (6 bases). Written as DNA, the CDR3 is TGTGCCAGCAGCTTCTCGAGGGCGGGGCACGAGCAGTACTTC. Translating it yields CASSFSRAGHEQYF.